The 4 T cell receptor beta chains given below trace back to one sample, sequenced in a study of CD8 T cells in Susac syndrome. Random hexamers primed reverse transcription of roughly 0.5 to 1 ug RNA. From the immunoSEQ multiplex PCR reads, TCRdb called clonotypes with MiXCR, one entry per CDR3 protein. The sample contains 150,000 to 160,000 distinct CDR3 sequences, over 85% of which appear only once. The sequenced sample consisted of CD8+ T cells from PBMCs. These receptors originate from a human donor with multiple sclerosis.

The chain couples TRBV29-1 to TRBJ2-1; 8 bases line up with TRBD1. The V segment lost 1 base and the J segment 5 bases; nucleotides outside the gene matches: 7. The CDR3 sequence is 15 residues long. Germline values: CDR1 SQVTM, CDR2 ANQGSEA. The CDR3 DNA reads TGCAGCGTTGAAGGTAGTGACAGGGGCCACAATGAGCAGTTCTTC. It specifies CSVEGSDRGHNEQFF.

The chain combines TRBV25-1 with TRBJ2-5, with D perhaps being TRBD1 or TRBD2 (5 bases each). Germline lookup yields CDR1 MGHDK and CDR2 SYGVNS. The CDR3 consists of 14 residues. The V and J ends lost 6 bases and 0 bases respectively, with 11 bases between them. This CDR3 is CASRRPGHQETQYF. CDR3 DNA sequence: TGTGCCAGCAGGCGTCCGGGGCACCAAGAGACCCAGTACTTC.

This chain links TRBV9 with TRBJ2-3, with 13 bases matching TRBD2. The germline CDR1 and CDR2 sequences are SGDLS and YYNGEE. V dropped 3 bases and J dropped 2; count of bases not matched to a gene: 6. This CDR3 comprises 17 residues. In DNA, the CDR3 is TGTGCCAGCAGCGGGACTAGCGGGGGATCCTACACAGATACGCAGTATTTT. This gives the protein CASSGTSGGSYTDTQYF. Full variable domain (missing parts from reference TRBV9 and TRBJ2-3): DSGVTQTPKHLITATGQRVTLRCSPRSGDLSVYWYQQSLDQGLQFLIQYYNGEERAKGNILERFSAQQFPDLHSELNLSSLELGDSALYFCASSGTSGGSYTDTQYFGPGTRLTVL.

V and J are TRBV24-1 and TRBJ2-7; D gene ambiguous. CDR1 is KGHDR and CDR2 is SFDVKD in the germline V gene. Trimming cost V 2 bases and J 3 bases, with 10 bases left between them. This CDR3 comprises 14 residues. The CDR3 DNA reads TGTGCCACCAGTGATTCGGACCGTTACTACGAGCAGTACTTC. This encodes CATSDSDRYYEQYF.